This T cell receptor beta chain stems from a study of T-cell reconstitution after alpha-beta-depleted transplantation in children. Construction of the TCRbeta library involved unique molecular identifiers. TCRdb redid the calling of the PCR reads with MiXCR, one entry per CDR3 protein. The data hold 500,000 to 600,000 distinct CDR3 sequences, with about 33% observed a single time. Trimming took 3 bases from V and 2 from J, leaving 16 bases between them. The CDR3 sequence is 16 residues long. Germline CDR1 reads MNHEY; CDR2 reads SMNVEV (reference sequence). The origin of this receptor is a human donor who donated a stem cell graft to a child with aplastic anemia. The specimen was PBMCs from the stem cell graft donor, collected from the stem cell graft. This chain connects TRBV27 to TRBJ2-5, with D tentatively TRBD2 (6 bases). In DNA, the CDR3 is TGTGCCAGCAGTTTTCGGCGATTCGGGGGTCAAGAGACCCAGTACTTC. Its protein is CASSFRRFGGQETQYF.